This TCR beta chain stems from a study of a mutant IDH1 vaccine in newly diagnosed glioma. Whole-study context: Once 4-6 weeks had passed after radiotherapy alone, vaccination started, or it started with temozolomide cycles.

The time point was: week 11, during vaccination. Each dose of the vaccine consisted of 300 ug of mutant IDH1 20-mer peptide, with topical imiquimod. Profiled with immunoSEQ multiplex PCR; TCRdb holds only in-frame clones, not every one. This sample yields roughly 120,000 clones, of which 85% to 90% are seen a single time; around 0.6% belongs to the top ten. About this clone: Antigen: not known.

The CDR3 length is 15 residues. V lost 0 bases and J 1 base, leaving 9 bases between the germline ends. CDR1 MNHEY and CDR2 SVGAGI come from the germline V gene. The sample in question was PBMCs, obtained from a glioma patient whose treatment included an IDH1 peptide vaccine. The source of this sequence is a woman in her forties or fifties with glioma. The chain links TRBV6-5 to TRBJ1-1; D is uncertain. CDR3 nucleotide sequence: TGTGCCAGCAGTTACTCTCACTTACAGAACACTGAAGCTTTCTTT. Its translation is CASSYSHLQNTEAFF.